The T cell receptor beta chain under discussion was sequenced for a study of blood T cell repertoires in COVID-19 (dated by TCRdb to the early 2020s). As for the study more broadly: Samples covering the acute and convalescent phases of COVID-19 were provided by collaborators in the United States, Italy and Spain. The prospective study material was composed of cDNA or gDNA derived from T cells, B-cell-depleted T cells, or PBMCs. Subjects who had been exposed to COVID-19, were actively infected with it, or had recovered from it provided the deeply sampled blood TCRbeta repertoires that made up the dataset. The repertoires were made available in a free public database intended to serve as a resource for research on the immune response to SARS-CoV-2. Samples came from the ongoing ImmuneRACE study (first 160 participants) plus 1,254 subjects from 6 global collaborators. Nearly every sample came with metadata listing a de-identified subject ID, COVID-19 status, age in years and sex. HLA class I and class II types, where available, came from metadata supplied by the sample provider rather than from assay-based typing.

Taken from cysteine to phenylalanine, the CDR3 has 16 residues. This entry keeps only the CDR3 DNA: 48 bases, framed from base 1. Germline trimming amounts to 4 bases on V and 6 bases on J, with 15 as the count of junction bases outside the gene matches. Taken from the germline V gene, the CDR1 and CDR2 loops are SGDLS and YYNGEE. TCRbeta CDR3 regions were amplified from genomic DNA using the immunoSEQ Assay, a bias-controlled multiplex PCR. On the study's bioinformatics: Within the assay, amplification of reference gene primers was used to estimate how many nucleated cells each sample contained. To quantify the absolute abundance of each unique TCRbeta CDR3 rearrangement, sequence reads were collapsed and filtered. For each sample, productive Simpson clonality was calculated as the square root of Simpson's diversity index over productive rearrangements. TCRdb retrieved this table from immuneACCESS and kept in-frame rearrangements only. Not all clones are present; in checked studies, unresolved V genes account for under half, and no reason is known for the remainder. From that table come the V and J calls and clone size; the DNA was used to work out D and trimming. The sample contains 100,000 to 150,000 clones, less than 85% of them found a single time. Roughly 15% of the sample goes to the ten largest clones.

About this clone: Its recognized antigen is unknown. One base away there is no much larger clone; base qualities are not given.

Collaborating institutions collected whole blood in K2EDTA tubes following their own protocols. For TCRbeta analysis, collaborator samples were shipped as frozen whole blood, as isolated PBMCs, or as DNA extracted from either sample type. What the research found in general, with its limitations: The amount of clinical and demographic metadata varied by source and participant and was provided uncurated.

The V and J genes are TRBV9 and TRBJ1-2; 7 middle bases align to TRBD1. Sequencing input: peripheral blood. The sequence derives from an elderly woman with acute or convalescent COVID-19. The CDR3 in this case is CASSPSPEGGTDGYTF. The nucleotide sequence reads TGTGCCAGCAGCCCGAGCCCAGAAGGAGGGACAGATGGCTACACCTTC.